This T cell receptor beta chain comes out of a study of blood T cell repertoires in COVID-19. Study as a whole: T cells, B-cell-depleted T cells, or PBMCs supplied cDNA or gDNA.

In the study's own analysis: Reference gene primer amplification in the assay estimated nucleated cell counts. Profiled with immunoSEQ multiplex PCR; TCRdb holds only in-frame clones, not every one. V and J calls and clone size are copied from that table; D and trimming were computed from the DNA. The sample lists roughly 200,000 clones, 70% to 90% occurring once. Material: peripheral blood. The TCR sequence derives from a man aged 45-65 years with COVID-19, enrolled during active disease.

The DNA for the CDR3 is TGTGCCAGCAGTCCTGACTCGCCAGAGACCCAGTACTTC. Encoded protein: CASSPDSPETQYF. V gene TRBV12-3 or TRBV12-4 combines with J gene TRBJ2-5; D unclear. The CDR3 is 13 amino acids. Trimming took 5 bases from V and 4 from J, leaving 11 bases between them.